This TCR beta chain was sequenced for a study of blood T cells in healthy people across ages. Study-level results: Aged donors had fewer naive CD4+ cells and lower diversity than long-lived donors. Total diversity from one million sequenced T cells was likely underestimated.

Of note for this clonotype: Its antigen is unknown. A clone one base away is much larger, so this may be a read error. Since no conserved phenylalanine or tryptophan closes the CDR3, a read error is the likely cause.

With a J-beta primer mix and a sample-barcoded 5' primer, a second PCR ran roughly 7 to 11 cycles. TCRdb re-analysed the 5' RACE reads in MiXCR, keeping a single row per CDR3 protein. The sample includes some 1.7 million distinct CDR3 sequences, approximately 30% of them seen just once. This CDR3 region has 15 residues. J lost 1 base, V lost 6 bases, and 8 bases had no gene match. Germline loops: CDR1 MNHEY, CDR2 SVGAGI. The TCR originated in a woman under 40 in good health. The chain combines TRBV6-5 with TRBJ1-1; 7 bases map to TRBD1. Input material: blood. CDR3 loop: CASRYYRQGNTEAFV. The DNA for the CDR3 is TGTGCCAGCAGATATTATCGACAGGGGAACACTGAAGCTTTCGTT.